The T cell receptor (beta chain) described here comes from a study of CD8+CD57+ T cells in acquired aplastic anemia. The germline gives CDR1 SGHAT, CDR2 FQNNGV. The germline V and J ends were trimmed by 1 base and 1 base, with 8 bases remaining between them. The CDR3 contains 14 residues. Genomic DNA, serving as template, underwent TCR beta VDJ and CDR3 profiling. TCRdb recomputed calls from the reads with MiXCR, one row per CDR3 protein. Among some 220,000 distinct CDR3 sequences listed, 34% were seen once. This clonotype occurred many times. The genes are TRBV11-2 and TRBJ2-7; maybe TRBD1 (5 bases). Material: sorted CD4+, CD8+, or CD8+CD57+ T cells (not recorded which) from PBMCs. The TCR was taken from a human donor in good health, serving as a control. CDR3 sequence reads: CASSLVQGSYEQYF. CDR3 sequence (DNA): TGTGCCAGCAGCTTAGTCCAGGGTTCCTACGAGCAGTACTTC.